This TCR beta chain was sequenced for a study of CD8+CD57+ T cells in acquired aplastic anemia. Background on the study: Sorted CD4+ and CD8+ cells yielded around 3.3 ug of DNA on average.

The germline gives CDR1 SQVTM, CDR2 ANQGSEA. V dropped 8 bases and J dropped 10; count of bases not matched to a gene: 14. The CDR3 is 15 amino acids. The patients chosen for sequencing had shown expansion of CD8+CD57+ cells (detected by flow cytometry). The diagnosis in all patients was severe acquired aplastic anemia. Profiling that covered TCR beta VDJ and CDR3 relied on genomic DNA as its template. MiXCR, run by TCRdb on the reads, gives a single entry per CDR3 protein. The sample records approximately 200,000 distinct CDR3 sequences, approximately 51% being singletons. The chain uses TRBV29-1 and TRBJ2-5; the match to TRBD2 covers 15 bases. Sequencing input: sorted CD4+, CD8+, or CD8+CD57+ T cells (not recorded which) from PBMCs. The sequence derives from a human donor with aplastic anemia. The CDR3 here is CSPRGLAGGFGVQYF. The CDR3 bases are TGCAGCCCAAGGGGACTAGCGGGGGGTTTTGGTGTCCAGTACTTC.